This T cell receptor (beta chain) was observed in a study of T cell responses to AZD1222 COVID-19 vaccine. Study-level background: The analysis combined second doses at about 4 or about 12 weeks.

Some clones are missing from TCRdb's copy, which holds only in-frame ones; the method was immunoSEQ multiplex PCR. Of about 100,000 clones listed, over 90% are singletons. General study points: Once two AZD1222 doses were given, Spike-specific TCR breadth and depth went up. Regions left unmutated in variants are reportedly the target of nearly half of spike-specific TCRs. Clonal diversity was possibly underestimated; the donors were predominantly white British and more often female.

A word on this clone: The target antigen is unknown.

The ends were cut back, 1 base at V and 4 bases at J, with 8 bases in the middle. The length of the CDR3 is 13 residues. In germline, CDR1 is SGHAT, CDR2 FQNNGV. V gene TRBV11-2 combines with J gene TRBJ2-7; D is unclear. Sequencing used peripheral blood, obtained on day 0 of AZD1222 vaccination. The receptor's source is an adult in good health. The CDR3 is CASSLGTLYEQYF. DNA of the CDR3: TGTGCCAGCAGCTTAGGTACATTGTACGAGCAGTACTTC. Full variable domain (missing parts from reference TRBV11-2 and TRBJ2-7): EAGVAQSPRYKIIEKRQSVAFWCNPISGHATLYWYQQILGQGPKLLIQFQNNGVVDDSQLPKDRFSAERLKGVDSTLKIQPAKLEDSAVYLCASSLGTLYEQYFGPGTRLTVT.